Below are 7 T cell receptor beta chains sequenced from a single sample in a study of early T cells in non-severe SARS-CoV-2 infection (dated by TCRdb to about 2021). To prepare the library, 5' RACE was applied. Sequencing used a NextSeq 500. TCRdb itself trimmed the public reads at Q25 with fastp, ran MiXCR and retained productive beta chains. Every CDR3 protein is listed once, alongside the most common genes and DNA of its rows. Recorded for this sample are roughly 40,000 distinct CDR3 sequences; about 5.9% of them occurred a single time. The top ten constitute around 8% of the sample. Sequenced here: whole blood, sampled at baseline. These TCRs come from an adult who was a healthcare worker with PCR-confirmed SARS-CoV-2 infection or an uninfected control (not recorded which).

Many counts were recorded for this clonotype. V is TRBV5-8 and J is TRBJ2-1, with 7 bases that match TRBD1. CDR1 is SGHTS, CDR2 YDEGEE, per germline. V was pared by 2 bases and J by 7 bases, with 9 bases of the junction left unmatched. The length of the CDR3 is 15 residues. CDR3: CASSFRGGGRNEQFF. CDR3 bases: TGTGCCAGCAGCTTTAGAGGGGGCGGGCGGAATGAGCAGTTCTTC.

At least ten counts were recorded for this clonotype. This chain uses TRBV28 with TRBJ1-6; 8 nucleotides line up with TRBD1. The CDR3 consists of 16 residues. Germline CDR1 MDHEN, CDR2 SYDVKM. Trimming took 1 base from V and 7 from J; bases not matched to a gene: 6. In DNA form, the CDR3 reads TGTGCCAGCAGTTTATTGGCAGGGGGCAAGAATTCACCCCTCCACTTT. Its protein product is CASSLLAGGKNSPLHF. Looking up the rest from reference TRBV28 and TRBJ1-6 gives the full variable domain: DVKVTQSSRYLVKRTGEKVFLECVQDMDHENMFWYRQDPGLGLRLIYFSYDVKMKEKGDIPEGYSVSREKKERFSLILESASTNQTSMYLCASSLLAGGKNSPLHFGNGTRLTVT.

This clonotype was seen once. The genes are TRBV20-1 and TRBJ1-1, with 8 bases aligning to TRBD1. Trimming cost V 4 bases and J 6 bases; bases outside gene matches: 1. Germline CDR1 and CDR2: DFQATT and SNEGSKA (reference sequence). This CDR3 contains 11 residues. The CDR3 DNA is TGCAGTGCTAAGGGACAGGCTGAAGCTTTCTTT. Residues: CSAKGQAEAFF.

This clonotype has a count of ten or more. This sequence joins TRBV2 and TRBJ1-5; D is unclear. This CDR3 has 13 residues. Trimming pared 7 bases from V and 6 bases from J, leaving 13 bases between. The germline V gene has CDR1 SNHLY and CDR2 FYNNEI. CDR3 protein: CASTRDLGQPQHF. The CDR3 DNA reads as TGTGCCAGCACCCGAGATTTGGGTCAGCCCCAGCATTTT.

This clonotype was seen many times. The V call is TRBV7-2, the J call TRBJ2-7; D perhaps matches TRBD2 (6 bases). This CDR3 spans 14 amino acids. Germline CDR1 is SGHTA and CDR2 is FQGNSA. Trimming removed 2 bases at V and 3 bases at J, with 11 bases between. The DNA of the CDR3 is TGTGCCAGCAGCTTATTAGCTAGCGACTACGAGCAGTACTTC. Amino acid sequence: CASSLLASDYEQYF.

This clonotype was observed at least ten times. The rearrangement uses TRBV28 and TRBJ2-6; perhaps TRBD1 as D (5 bases). The CDR3 spans 15 residues. The germline V gene encodes CDR1 MDHEN and CDR2 SYDVKM. Trimming removed 3 bases from V and 0 bases from J, with 6 bases in between. CDR3 bases: TGTGCCAGCAGTTTTGACAGCTCTGGGGCCAACGTCCTGACTTTC. Encoded protein: CASSFDSSGANVLTF.

The table lists this clonotype with many counts. V gene TRBV29-1 combines with J gene TRBJ2-3; 7 nucleotides align to TRBD1. Germline V CDR1 and CDR2: SQVTM, ANQGSEA. The CDR3 covers 14 residues. V lost 3 bases to trimming and J lost 1 base; unmatched junction nucleotides: 4. CDR3 residues: CSVETGIGTDTQYF. The CDR3 DNA sequence: TGCAGCGTTGAGACAGGGATCGGCACAGATACGCAGTATTTT.